These 25 T cell receptor beta chains came from one sample sequenced in a study of blood T cell repertoires in COVID-19. Measured with immunoSEQ multiplex PCR; TCRdb has only the in-frame clones, and not every one. The sample lists approximately 180,000 clones, more than 85% occurring once. Material: PBMCs or T cells enriched from blood (not recorded which). The origin of the receptors is a human donor with acute COVID-19. The donor label of this sample is uncertain.

This clone was observed once. J is TRBJ2-3 and V is TRBV5-4, with 8 nucleotides matching TRBD1. The CDR3 sequence is 16 residues long. In germline, CDR1 is SGHNT, CDR2 YYREEE (reference sequence). The ends lost 3 bases at V and 0 bases at J; junction bases unmatched: 6. DNA for the CDR3: TGTGCCAGCAGCTCTGCAAGGACAGGGAGCACAGATACGCAGTATTTT. Its protein product is CASSSARTGSTDTQYF.

The V call is TRBV5-4, the J call TRBJ2-5, with D tentatively TRBD2 (5 bases). Per the germline V gene, CDR1 is SGHNT and CDR2 is YYREEE (reference sequence). With 0 bases removed from V and 2 bases from J, the gap between germline ends came to 5 bases. The CDR3 loop spans 13 amino acids. Here the CDR3 DNA reads TGTGCCAGCAGCTTGGAGCGGCAAGAGACCCAGTACTTC. It encodes CASSLERQETQYF. The whole variable domain, filled in from reference TRBV5-4 and TRBJ2-5, reads ETGVTQSPTHLIKTRGQQVTLRCSSQSGHNTVSWYQQALGQGPQFIFQYYREEENGRGNFPPRFSGLQFPNYSSELNVNALELDDSALYLCASSLERQETQYFGPGTRLLVL.

V gene TRBV27 combines with J gene TRBJ1-1; a weak D match, TRBD1 (6 bases). Germline CDR1 is MNHEY and CDR2 is SMNVEV (reference sequence). Trimming removed 5 bases from V and 4 bases from J, with 17 bases in between. The CDR3 covers 15 residues. The CDR3 DNA reads as TGTGCCAGCAGTCCTTGGGGGGGCCGTAGCACTGAAGCTTTCTTT. Translated, it gives CASSPWGGRSTEAFF.

CDR3 nucleotides: TGCGCCAGCAGCTCGAGCACAGATACGCAGTATTTT. Its protein product is CASSSSTDTQYF. The chain uses TRBV5-1 and TRBJ2-3; D not resolved. The CDR3 contains 12 residues. V was trimmed by 3 bases and J by 0 bases, leaving 2 bases between them. CDR1 is SGHRS and CDR2 is YFSETQ in the germline V gene.

The V and J genes are TRBV9 and TRBJ1-2; weak D call: TRBD1 (5 bases). Trimming removed 0 bases at V and 5 bases at J, with 11 bases between. CDR1 is SGDLS, CDR2 YYNGEE, per germline. The CDR3 spans 14 residues. The CDR3 region has the DNA TGTGCCAGCAGCGTAGACCGGGGGAAGTATGGCTACACCTTC. The encoded protein is CASSVDRGKYGYTF.

The rearrangement joins TRBV5-3 to TRBJ2-2; a weak D match, TRBD1 (5 bases). TRBV5-3 is classed as an ORF, of uncertain function. CDR3 length: 18 amino acids. V was trimmed by 2 bases and J by 5 bases, leaving 22 bases between them. The CDR3 region is CARSFLSWGALGTGELFF. In DNA form, the CDR3 reads TGTGCCAGAAGCTTTTTATCGTGGGGCGCCCTGGGGACCGGGGAGCTGTTTTTT.

V usage is TRBV7-3 and J usage is TRBJ2-1; D might be TRBD2 (6 bases). CDR3 size: 15 residues. CDR1 and CDR2 (germline): SGHTA, FQGTGA. V lost 5 bases and J lost 6, with 17 bases in between. The DNA of the CDR3 is TGTGCCAGCAGCCCCCCGGGAGCCTCCGGCAATGAGCAGTTCTTC. Protein product: CASSPPGASGNEQFF.

The chain is built from TRBV12-3 or TRBV12-4 and TRBJ2-3; no definite D call. This CDR3 is 13 amino acids long. V was shortened by 5 bases and J by 1 base, with 7 bases between the two germline ends. Here the CDR3 reads CASSPLGTDTQYF. DNA for the CDR3: TGTGCCAGCAGTCCCCTCGGCACAGATACGCAGTATTTT.

This clone appeared once. V usage is TRBV12-5 and J usage is TRBJ2-1; 12 bases map to TRBD2. There are 16 residues in the CDR3. V trimming: 4 bases; J trimming: 2 bases; junction bases outside the gene matches: 3. Germline V CDR1 and CDR2: LGHNT, FRNRAP. CDR3 sequence (DNA): TGTGCTAGTGGTTCAGGACTAGCGGGGACCTACAATGAGCAGTTCTTC. Its protein is CASGSGLAGTYNEQFF.

The sample holds one count of this clone. V usage is TRBV19 and J usage is TRBJ2-7, with D perhaps matching TRBD2 (5 bases). Trimming cost V 1 base and J 3 bases, with 7 bases left between them. The CDR3 is 13 amino acids. Germline values: CDR1 LNHDA, CDR2 SQIVND (reference sequence). The CDR3 loop is CASSIGGDYEQYF. In DNA, the CDR3 is TGTGCCAGTAGTATAGGGGGAGACTACGAGCAGTACTTC. The full variable domain, with the rest looked up from reference TRBV19 and TRBJ2-7, is DGGITQSPKYLFRKEGQNVTLSCEQNLNHDAMYWYRQDPGQGLRLIYYSQIVNDFQKGDIAEGYSVSREKKESFPLTVTSAQKNPTAFYLCASSIGGDYEQYFGPGTRLTVT.

This rearrangement joins TRBV7-6 to TRBJ2-7; 9 bases align to TRBD2. The V gene's germline CDR1 is SGHVS and CDR2 FNYEAQ. With 5 bases clipped from V and 9 bases from J, the junction kept 8 bases outside the gene matches. The CDR3 contains 13 residues. The CDR3, as DNA: TGTGCCAGCAGCCCCGTCGGCGGGGGGGGGCAGTACTTC. Its translation: CASSPVGGGGQYF.

The chain links TRBV3-1 (or the pseudogene TRBV3-2) to TRBJ2-3; 7 nucleotides agree with TRBD1. CDR1 and CDR2 (germline): LGHDT, YNNKEL (reference sequence). The CDR3 has 13 residues. V dropped 4 bases and J dropped 3; count of bases not matched to a gene: 1. CDR3 amino acids: CASSLTGTDTQYF. The CDR3 DNA is TGTGCCAGCAGCCTGACAGGGACAGATACGCAGTATTTT.

The chain links TRBV6-2 or TRBV6-3 to TRBJ2-3, with 7 positions matching TRBD2. This CDR3 spans 16 amino acids. The ends lost 2 bases at V and 2 bases at J; junction bases unmatched: 7. The germline V gene encodes CDR1 MNHEY and CDR2 SVGEGT. DNA for the CDR3: TGTGCCAGCAGTTACGTGCTAGCGGTGATCACAGATACGCAGTATTTT. Its protein is CASSYVLAVITDTQYF.

The chain couples TRBV14 to TRBJ1-2; perhaps TRBD1 as D (6 bases). This CDR3 spans 16 amino acids. The V end lost 0 bases, the J end lost 3 bases, and 14 bases lay between the germline ends. From germline, CDR1 is SGHDN and CDR2 FVKESK. This CDR3 reads CASSQDAGGADYGYTF. CDR3 bases: TGTGCCAGCAGCCAAGATGCGGGGGGCGCGGACTATGGCTACACCTTC.

In this sample, this clone turned up once. J is TRBJ2-7 and V is TRBV27; D uncertain. The germline CDR1 and CDR2 sequences are MNHEY and SMNVEV (reference sequence). The ends were cut back, 9 bases at V and 7 bases at J, with 10 bases in the middle. There are 10 residues in the CDR3. The CDR3 loop is CARPLREQYF. The CDR3 region has the DNA TGTGCCAGGCCTCTCCGGGAGCAGTACTTC.

In the case of this clone: Mismatch with germline at one junction end may stem from a read error. This chain joins TRBV6-5 and TRBJ2-7; 7 positions agree with TRBD1. This CDR3 region has 15 residues. Germline V gene lookup returns CDR1 MNHEY and CDR2 SVGAGI. CDR3 sequence reads: CASIYGSDRRTEQYF. In DNA, the CDR3 is TGTGCCAGCATTTACGGGTCGGACAGGAGAACCGAGCAGTACTTC.

The V call is TRBV6-5, the J call TRBJ1-5; the match to TRBD1 covers 7 bases. The J segment lost 13 bases and the V segment lost 3 bases, leaving 12 bases of the junction unmatched. The CDR3 spans 14 residues. CDR1 is MNHEY, CDR2 SVGAGI, per germline. The CDR3 sequence: CASSYVRGQAVQHF. CDR3 in DNA: TGTGCCAGCAGTTATGTAAGGGGGCAGGCAGTTCAGCATTTT.

The chain employs TRBV9 and TRBJ1-1; tentative D call: TRBD1 (6 bases). The CDR3 length is 15 residues. With 0 bases removed from V and 5 bases from J, the gap between germline ends came to 14 bases. Germline CDR1 SGDLS, CDR2 YYNGEE. CDR3 loop: CASSVANTGPTEAFF. As DNA, the CDR3 is TGTGCCAGCAGCGTAGCTAACACAGGGCCGACTGAAGCTTTCTTT.

This clone was counted once. The chain couples TRBV10-3 to TRBJ2-3, with D maybe TRBD2 (6 bases). Between the trimmed V and J ends, which lost 6 bases and 8 bases, there was a span of 36 bases. The CDR3 extends over 20 amino acids. CDR1 and CDR2 from the germline V gene are ENHRY and SYGVKD. The CDR3 coding sequence is TGTGCCATCAGCGATCCCTTCGAGGGATGGTCTAGCGCCCCCAAGGGTACGCAGTATTTT. Residues: CAISDPFEGWSSAPKGTQYF.

A note on this clone: This sample includes further DNA sequences coding for the same CDR3. V gene TRBV15 combines with J gene TRBJ2-5, with 8 bases fitting TRBD1. CDR3 length: 13 residues. Germline-derived CDR1 and CDR2 are LNHNV and YYDKDF (reference sequence). V dropped 1 base and J dropped 5; count of bases not matched to a gene: 0. In nucleotides, the CDR3 is TGTGCCACCAGCAGAGGGGACAGGGAGACCCAGTACTTC. Protein sequence: CATSRGDRETQYF. Combining the CDR3 with reference TRBV15 and TRBJ2-5 gives the whole variable domain DAMVIQNPRYQVTQFGKPVTLSCSQTLNHNVMYWYQQKSSQAPKLLFHYYDKDFNNEADTPDNFQSRRPNTSFCFLDIRSPGLGDTAMYLCATSRGDRETQYFGPGTRLLVL.

This clone came up a few times. The chain is built from TRBV3-1 (or the pseudogene TRBV3-2) and TRBJ1-1; 8 positions match TRBD1. The CDR3 consists of 14 residues. The junction had 5 bases not matched to a gene; V was cut back by 4 bases and J by 4 bases. From germline, CDR1 is LGHDT and CDR2 YNNKEL (reference sequence). This CDR3 reads CASSPDDRGTEAFF. The CDR3 nucleotides read TGTGCCAGCAGCCCCGATGACAGGGGCACTGAAGCTTTCTTT.

This clone was counted a single time. V usage is TRBV11-2 and J usage is TRBJ2-5; 9 nucleotides align to TRBD2. V lost 5 bases to trimming and J lost 4 bases; unmatched junction nucleotides: 8. This CDR3 contains 15 residues. In germline, CDR1 is SGHAT, CDR2 FQNNGV. The CDR3 sequence: CASSPVGGGVETQYF. The CDR3 DNA reads as TGTGCCAGCAGCCCAGTGGGCGGGGGGGTAGAGACCCAGTACTTC.

The V call is TRBV9, the J call TRBJ1-4; a weak D match, TRBD1 (5 bases). V was pared by 3 bases and J by 7 bases, with 16 bases between. CDR3 length: 15 residues. Germline V CDR1 and CDR2: SGDLS, YYNGEE. CDR3 amino acids: CASSETPGKGEKLFF. The CDR3 nucleotides read TGTGCCAGCAGCGAGACCCCAGGGAAGGGTGAAAAACTGTTTTTT.

J is TRBJ2-3 and V is TRBV3-1 (or the pseudogene TRBV3-2); D possibly corresponds to TRBD2 (7 bases). The CDR3 length is 17 residues. The ends were cut back, 3 bases at V and 2 bases at J, with 18 bases in the middle. Germline V gene sequence: CDR1 LGHDT, CDR2 YNNKEL (reference sequence). DNA for the CDR3: TGTGCCAGCAGCCATCTTTTTCGGGGGGCCCTCACAGATACGCAGTATTTT. Its translation: CASSHLFRGALTDTQYF.

V gene TRBV5-4 combines with J gene TRBJ1-3; D is perhaps TRBD1 (6 bases). Germline assignment: CDR1 SGHNT and CDR2 YYREEE (reference sequence). V lost 4 bases, J lost 0 bases, and 14 bases lay in between. The CDR3 length is 16 residues. DNA for the CDR3: TGTGCCAGCAGCCGGGGGGCCCCAACCTCTGGAAACACCATATATTTT. Translating gives CASSRGAPTSGNTIYF.